This T cell receptor (beta chain) was profiled in a study of preoperative IRX-2 immunotherapy in early breast cancer. CDR3 length equals 13 residues. Germline V gives CDR1 LNHDA, CDR2 SQIVND (reference sequence). V shed 5 bases, J shed 6 bases, and the junction held 3 bases outside the gene matches. The treatment is: preoperative locoregional IRX-2 cytokine immunotherapy. Preoperative locoregional IRX-2 cytokine immunotherapy was tested in the phase Ib source study. Profiled with immunoSEQ multiplex PCR; TCRdb holds only in-frame clones, not every one. In the table there are fewer than 25,000 clones, approximately 90% of which are singletons.

This clonotype was obtained from a human donor with breast cancer. The sequences come from tumor tissue, collected after IRX-2 immunotherapy. This sequence joins TRBV19 and TRBJ1-2, with TRBD1 matching 10 bases. The CDR3 DNA sequence: TGTGCCAGTAGTGTTGGACAGGGGGATGGCTACACCTTC. Translation gives CASSVGQGDGYTF.